This TCR beta chain derives from a study of T cells of healthy individuals. TCRdb reprocessed the 5' RACE reads via MiXCR and lists one record per CDR3 protein. The sample lists nearly 100,000 distinct CDR3 sequences, under 20% occurring once. This clonotype was picked up a small number of times. This clonotype was obtained from a human donor in good health.

This CDR3 is CASSYRPPDAGDFSGELFF. CDR3 DNA: TGTGCCAGCAGTTATAGACCCCCTGACGCAGGGGATTTTTCCGGGGAGCTGTTTTTT. V is TRBV6-5 and J is TRBJ2-2, with a weak D call TRBD1 (6 bases). V was trimmed by 3 bases and J by 6 bases, leaving 26 bases between them. The CDR3 is 19 residues long. The V gene's germline CDR1 is MNHEY and CDR2 SVGAGI.